Sequencing of this TCR beta chain was carried out in a study of T cell responses to AZD1222 COVID-19 vaccine. As to this clone: Its antigen is undetermined.

Points from the study as a whole: When two AZD1222 doses had been given, Spike-specific TCR breadth and depth rose.

Germline CDR1 reads MNHEY; CDR2 reads SMNVEV (reference sequence). The V and J ends lost 5 bases and 7 bases, in that order; junction bases with no gene match: 8. The CDR3 consists of 14 residues. Assay: immunoSEQ multiplex PCR; the TCRdb copy retains only in-frame clones and omits some. Of 90,000 to 150,000 clones in the sample, about 90% were seen once. This TCR was sampled from an adult in good health. Specimen: peripheral blood, collected on day 0 of AZD1222 vaccination. The chain combines TRBV27 with TRBJ1-1; 9 nucleotides match TRBD1. CDR3 nucleotide sequence: TGTGCCAGCAGTATACAGGGGGCGCAAGTTGAAGCTTTCTTT. It codes for CASSIQGAQVEAFF.